The 21 T cell receptor beta chains in this list originate from one sample, sequenced in a study of response to subunit inactivated influenza vaccine. One entry per CDR3 protein results from TCRdb running MiXCR on the RT-PCR reads. This table holds about 530,000 distinct CDR3 sequences, 10% to 15% found once. The source material was PBMCs from blood, sampled on the day of vaccination. Source of these receptors: a man aged 50 to 59 who received an inactivated influenza vaccine.

This chain joins TRBV10-3 and TRBJ2-3; D is unresolved. The CDR3 is 16 residues long. Per the germline V gene, CDR1 is ENHRY and CDR2 is SYGVKD. Trimming took off 3 bases at V and 0 bases at J, with 13 bases between the two ends. CDR3 sequence (DNA): TGTGCCATCAGTGACGTGCTTAGAACTAGCACAGATACGCAGTATTTT. Residues: CAISDVLRTSTDTQYF.

This sequence joins TRBV12-3 or TRBV12-4 and TRBJ2-7; D might be TRBD1 (6 bases). The CDR3 runs 13 residues. Trimming cost V 6 bases and J 4 bases, with 13 bases left between them. Here the CDR3 DNA reads TGTGCCAGCAGGGGAGACAGGCCTTACGAGCAGTACTTC. It specifies CASRGDRPYEQYF.

The chain couples TRBV24-1 to TRBJ2-1; tentatively, D is TRBD1 (5 bases). Trimming shortened V by 0 bases and J by 3 bases, and 11 bases separated the two germline ends. The CDR3 runs 16 residues. CDR1 KGHDR and CDR2 SFDVKD come from the germline V gene. As DNA, the CDR3 is TGTGCCACCAGTGATTTGCAGGCAGGGAACTACAATGAGCAGTTCTTC. Its protein product is CATSDLQAGNYNEQFF.

This clonotype was recorded at least ten times. The chain recombines TRBV12-3 or TRBV12-4 with TRBJ1-4; 8 nucleotides match TRBD1. The CDR3 loop spans 15 amino acids. The junction had 7 bases not matched to a gene; V was cut back by 6 bases and J by 4 bases. CDR3 in DNA: TGTGCCAGCAGCCGGCAGGGGGCTATTAATGAAAAACTGTTTTTT. As protein: CASSRQGAINEKLFF.

This clonotype was observed a handful of times. The rearrangement links TRBV12-3 or TRBV12-4 to TRBJ1-4, with 11 bases identical to TRBD1. The CDR3 is made up of 14 amino acids. With 6 bases clipped from V and 7 bases from J, the junction kept 4 bases outside the gene matches. The CDR3 DNA reads TGTGCCAGCAGCCTGGACAGGGGGCGTGAAAAACTGTTTTTT. Translated: CASSLDRGREKLFF.

This rearrangement joins TRBV7-2 to TRBJ2-7; D call uncertain. Germline CDR1 reads SGHTA; CDR2 reads FQGNSA. V shed 5 bases and J shed 7 bases, with 18 bases lying between them. The CDR3 runs 14 residues. CDR3 region: CASSPGRLTSEQYF. The CDR3 bases are TGTGCCAGCAGCCCGGGCAGGTTGACTTCGGAGCAGTACTTC.

The V call is TRBV10-3, the J call TRBJ2-3; 8 nucleotides agree with TRBD1. CDR1 is ENHRY, CDR2 SYGVKD, per germline. The CDR3 is 15 residues long. The ends lost 5 bases at V and 2 bases at J; junction bases unmatched: 6. The chain's CDR3 is CAISTQGATTDTQYF. Written as DNA, the CDR3 is TGTGCCATCAGTACCCAGGGGGCCACCACAGATACGCAGTATTTT.

CDR3 DNA: TGCAGTGCTAGAGATTTGCGGGATCACCAAGAGACCCAGTACTTC. Protein sequence: CSARDLRDHQETQYF. This chain uses TRBV20-1 with TRBJ2-5; TRBD2 might be the D (6 bases). The CDR3 sequence is 15 residues long. Looked up from germline, CDR1 is DFQATT and CDR2 is SNEGSKA (reference sequence). V shed 0 bases and J shed 0 bases, with 11 bases lying between them.

J is TRBJ2-5 and V is TRBV29-1; 9 bases agree with TRBD1. This CDR3 spans 14 amino acids. The germline gives CDR1 SQVTM, CDR2 ANQGSEA. The trim removed 5 bases at V and 3 bases at J, leaving 7 bases unmatched. CDR3 coding DNA: TGCAGCGTTACAGGGGGCCGGGCCGAAGAGACCCAGTACTTC. Amino acids: CSVTGGRAEETQYF.

This clonotype was found many times. This chain links TRBV11-2 with TRBJ1-6; D not certain. The ends were cut back, 4 bases at V and 6 bases at J, with 4 bases in the middle. Germline lookup yields CDR1 SGHAT and CDR2 FQNNGV. CDR3 size: 12 residues. The CDR3 DNA sequence: TGTGCCAGCAGCTCTCTTAATTCACCCCTCCACTTT. Its protein is CASSSLNSPLHF.

This chain uses TRBV7-2 with TRBJ2-3, with TRBD2 identical over 11 bases. CDR3 length: 14 residues. Germline V gene data show CDR1 as SGHTA and CDR2 as FQGNSA. Trimming cost V 3 bases and J 11 bases; bases outside gene matches: 7. CDR3 residues: CASSLGLAVNQQYF. The CDR3 DNA reads as TGTGCCAGCAGCTTGGGACTAGCGGTGAACCAGCAGTATTTT.

V and J are TRBV4-2 and TRBJ2-1; possibly TRBD1 for D (5 bases). Trimming shortened V by 1 base and J by 6 bases, and 7 bases separated the two germline ends. This CDR3 is built from 13 residues. Germline values: CDR1 LGHNA, CDR2 YNFKEQ. CDR3 in amino acids: CASSQGGINEQFF. The CDR3 DNA reads TGTGCCAGCAGCCAAGGGGGCATCAATGAGCAGTTCTTC.

This chain links TRBV4-2 with TRBJ2-6; perhaps TRBD2 as D (5 bases). Trimming left V 5 bases short and J 2 bases short, with 22 bases between. Germline V gene lookup returns CDR1 LGHNA and CDR2 YNFKEQ. The CDR3 runs to 19 residues. The CDR3 sequence: CASSSRPGSKKPGANVLTF. The CDR3 DNA is TGTGCCAGCAGCTCAAGACCGGGATCCAAGAAACCTGGGGCCAACGTCCTGACTTTC.

This clonotype was counted a few times. The CDR3 nucleotides read TGCAGCGTTGAAGGGTTGGACAGGGACCTTGAGCAGTTCTTC. Translated, it gives CSVEGLDRDLEQFF. V gene TRBV29-1 combines with J gene TRBJ2-1, with 8 bases aligning to TRBD1. The V gene end was trimmed by 1 base and the J gene end by 9 bases; junction bases not matched to a gene: 8. Looked up from germline, CDR1 is SQVTM and CDR2 is ANQGSEA. CDR3 length: 14 residues.

In this sample, this clonotype turned up a few times. The chain carries TRBV11-1 and TRBJ2-1, with 9 bases fitting TRBD2. Trimming removed 6 bases from V and 3 bases from J; junction bases left unmatched: 9. The CDR3 is 16 residues long. Germline-derived CDR1 and CDR2 are SGHAT and FQDESV (reference sequence). Here the CDR3 reads CASRLLAGPGYNEQFF. In DNA form, the CDR3 reads TGTGCCAGCAGATTACTAGCGGGCCCCGGCTACAATGAGCAGTTCTTC.

This clonotype showed up many times. CDR3 sequence: CSVESVRGHEQYF. The CDR3 DNA sequence: TGCAGCGTTGAATCGGTGAGGGGCCACGAGCAGTACTTC. The genes are TRBV29-1 and TRBJ2-7, with D perhaps assigned TRBD1 or TRBD2 (5 bases each). Germline CDR1 reads SQVTM; CDR2 reads ANQGSEA. V lost 2 bases and J 5 bases, leaving 13 bases between the germline ends. This CDR3 has 13 residues.

On this clonotype: The junction differs from germline at one of its ends, possibly a read error. This chain links TRBV20-1 with TRBJ2-6; possible D gene TRBD2, 5 bases. The V gene's germline CDR1 is DFQATT and CDR2 SNEGSKA (reference sequence). This CDR3 has 17 residues. The CDR3 loop reads CCARVGLRGFGANVLTF. The DNA for the CDR3 is TGCTGTGCTAGAGTGGGCCTTCGGGGTTTTGGGGCCAACGTCCTGACTTTC.

There are a few counts of this clonotype. The gene calls are TRBV3-1 and TRBJ1-4; D may be TRBD1 (6 bases). The germline CDR1 and CDR2 sequences are LGHDT and YNNKEL (reference sequence). CDR3 size: 16 residues. V lost 3 bases to trimming and J lost 4 bases, with 15 bases between them. In DNA form, the CDR3 reads TGTGCCAGCAGCCAGGGGGCCGGTGGATTTAATGAAAAACTGTTTTTT. This gives the protein CASSQGAGGFNEKLFF.

The rearrangement joins TRBV7-6 to TRBJ2-3; the match to TRBD2 covers 11 bases. V shed 5 bases and J 3 bases; nucleotides not matched to a gene: 10. Per germline, CDR1 SGHVS and CDR2 FNYEAQ. CDR3 size: 17 residues. The CDR3 region has the DNA TGTGCCAGCAGCCCTGGTCCTAGCGGGGGGTCTACAGATACGCAGTATTTT. This codes for CASSPGPSGGSTDTQYF.

This clonotype occurred a few times. The chain uses TRBV27 and TRBJ2-7; 12 bases align to TRBD1. This CDR3 spans 19 amino acids. V was pared by 1 base and J by 6 bases, with 16 bases of the junction left unmatched. In germline, CDR1 is MNHEY, CDR2 SMNVEV (reference sequence). In DNA form, the CDR3 reads TGTGCCAGCAGTTTATATGGGACAGGGGGCGGCGGGAGGGCCTCCGAGCAGTACTTC. Protein product: CASSLYGTGGGGRASEQYF.

This clonotype was recorded a few times. V usage is TRBV5-1 and J usage is TRBJ2-7; D tentatively reads TRBD1 or TRBD2 (5 bases each). The CDR3 covers 14 residues. In germline, CDR1 is SGHRS, CDR2 YFSETQ. Trimming stripped 0 bases from V and 3 bases from J, with 10 bases between. The CDR3, as DNA: TGCGCCAGCAGCTTGGGTGGGGGAGTCTACGAGCAGTACTTC. Translation: CASSLGGGVYEQYF.